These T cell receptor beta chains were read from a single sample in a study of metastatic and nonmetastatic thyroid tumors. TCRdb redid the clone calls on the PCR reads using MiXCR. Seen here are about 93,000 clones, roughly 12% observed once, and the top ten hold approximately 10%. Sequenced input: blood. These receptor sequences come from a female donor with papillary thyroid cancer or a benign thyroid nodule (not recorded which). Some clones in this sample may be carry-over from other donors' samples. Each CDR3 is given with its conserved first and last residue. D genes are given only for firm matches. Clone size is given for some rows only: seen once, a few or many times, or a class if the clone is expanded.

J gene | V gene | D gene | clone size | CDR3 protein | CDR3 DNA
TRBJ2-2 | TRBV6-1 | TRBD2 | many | CASSGSSGRADTGELFF | TGTGCCAGCAGTGGTTCTAGCGGGAGGGCCGACACCGGGGAGCTGTTTTTT
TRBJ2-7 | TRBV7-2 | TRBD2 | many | CASSPQPGGIYEQYF | TGTGCCAGCAGCCCCCAACCGGGAGGGATTTACGAGCAGTACTTC
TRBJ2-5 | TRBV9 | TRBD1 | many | CASSLQATGGAETQYF | TGTGCCAGCAGCCTCCAAGCAACAGGGGGAGCAGAGACCCAGTACTTC
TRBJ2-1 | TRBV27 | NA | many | CASSLRSDNEQFF | TGTGCCAGCAGTTTAAGGTCAGACAATGAGCAGTTCTTC
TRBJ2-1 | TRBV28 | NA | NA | CASSLGAGRWISYNEQFF | TGTGCCAGCAGTTTAGGGGCGGGCCGGTGGATCTCCTACAATGAGCAGTTCTTC
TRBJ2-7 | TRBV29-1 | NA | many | CSVAAANYYEQYF | TGCAGCGTTGCGGCAGCAAACTATTACGAGCAGTACTTC
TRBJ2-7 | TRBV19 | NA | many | CATTSRYEQYF | TGTGCCACCACTAGCAGGTACGAGCAGTACTTC
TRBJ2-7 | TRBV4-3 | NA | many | CASSQQIRYEQYF | TGCGCCAGCAGTCAACAGATTCGCTACGAGCAGTACTTC
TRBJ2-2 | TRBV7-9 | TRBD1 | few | CASMPRDRATGELFF | TGTGCCAGCATGCCCCGGGACAGGGCCACCGGGGAGCTGTTTTTT
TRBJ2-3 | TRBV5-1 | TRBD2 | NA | CASSQGLAGGPSTDTQYF | TGCGCCAGCAGCCAGGGACTAGCGGGAGGGCCGAGCACAGATACGCAGTATTTT
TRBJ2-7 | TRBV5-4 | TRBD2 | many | CASSPGTMPSYEQYF | TGTGCCAGCAGCCCTGGGACTATGCCATCCTACGAGCAGTACTTC
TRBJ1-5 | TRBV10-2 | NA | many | CASSIQGNQPQHF | TGCGCCAGCAGCATACAGGGAAATCAGCCCCAGCATTTT
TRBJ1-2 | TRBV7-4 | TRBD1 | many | CASSFSRDRRRSQANYGYTF | TGTGCCAGCAGCTTTTCTCGGGACAGGCGCCGATCACAAGCTAACTATGGCTACACCTTC
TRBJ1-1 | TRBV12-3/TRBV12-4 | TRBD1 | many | CASSTGGAVTEAFF | TGTGCCAGCAGTACAGGGGGCGCGGTAACTGAAGCTTTCTTT
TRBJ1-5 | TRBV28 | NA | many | CASSPARPFNQPQHF | TGTGCCAGCAGCCCGGCCAGACCTTTCAATCAGCCCCAGCATTTT
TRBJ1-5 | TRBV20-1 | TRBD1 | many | CSAPQGTGSNQPQHF | TGCAGTGCTCCCCAGGGGACAGGGAGCAATCAGCCCCAGCATTTT
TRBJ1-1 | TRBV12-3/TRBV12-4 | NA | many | CASSSGANTEAFF | TGTGCCAGCAGTTCCGGGGCGAACACTGAAGCTTTCTTT
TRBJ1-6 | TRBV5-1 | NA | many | CASSSTSSGTVQNSPLHF | TGCGCCAGCAGCTCTACTAGCTCGGGGACGGTTCAAAATTCACCCCTCCACTTT
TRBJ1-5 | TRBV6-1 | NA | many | CASTFTTGINQPQHF | TGTGCCAGCACCTTTACGACCGGGATCAATCAGCCCCAGCATTTT
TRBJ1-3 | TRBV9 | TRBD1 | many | CASSGDRGAGNTIYF | TGTGCCAGCAGCGGCGACAGGGGGGCTGGAAACACCATATATTTT
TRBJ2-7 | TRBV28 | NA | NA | CASSFEEAQYF | TGCGCCAGCAGTTTCGAGGAGGCGCAGTACTTC
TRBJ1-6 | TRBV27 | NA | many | CASRGGGSPLHF | TGTGCCAGCAGAGGGGGGGGTTCACCCCTCCACTTT
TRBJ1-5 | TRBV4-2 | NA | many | CASSQEEGANQPQHF | TGTGCCAGCAGCCAAGAGGAGGGTGCCAATCAGCCCCAGCATTTT
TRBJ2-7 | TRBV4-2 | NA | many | CASSQGRRDEQYF | TGTGCCAGCAGCCAAGGTCGTAGGGACGAGCAGTACTTC
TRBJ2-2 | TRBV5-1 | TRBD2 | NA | CASSLEEAGGPTGELFF | TGCGCCAGCAGCTTGGAAGAGGCGGGAGGGCCCACCGGGGAGCTGTTTTTT
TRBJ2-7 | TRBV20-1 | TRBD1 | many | CSASGQGVYEQYF | TGCAGTGCCTCGGGCCAGGGGGTCTACGAGCAGTACTTC
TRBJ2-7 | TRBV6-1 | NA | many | CASSPGTATYEQYF | TGTGCCAGCAGTCCCGGGACTGCAACCTACGAGCAGTACTTC
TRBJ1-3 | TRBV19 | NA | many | CASSPGTAFSGNTIYF | TGTGCCAGTAGTCCAGGGACGGCCTTCTCTGGAAACACCATATATTTT
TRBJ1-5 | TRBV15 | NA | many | CATSRVTAGGSQPQHF | TGTGCCACCAGCAGAGTTACAGCCGGGGGAAGTCAGCCCCAGCATTTT
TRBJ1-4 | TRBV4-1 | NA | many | CASTQQVGTSEKLFF | TGCGCCAGCACGCAACAGGTCGGGACAAGCGAAAAACTGTTTTTT
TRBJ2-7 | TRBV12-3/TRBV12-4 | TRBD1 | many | CASSTTGIEQYF | TGTGCCAGCAGTACGACAGGGATTGAGCAGTACTTC
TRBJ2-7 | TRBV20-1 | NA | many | CSGGDVGLTYEQYF | TGCAGTGGGGGGGATGTGGGATTAACCTACGAGCAGTACTTC
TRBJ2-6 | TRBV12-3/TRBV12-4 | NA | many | CASSGHIGRTSGANVLTF | TGTGCCAGCAGTGGCCACATCGGACGGACCTCTGGGGCCAACGTCCTGACTTTC
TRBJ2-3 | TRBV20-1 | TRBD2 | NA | CSASRSGRRGDTQYF | TGCAGTGCTAGCCGTAGCGGGAGAAGGGGAGATACGCAGTATTTT
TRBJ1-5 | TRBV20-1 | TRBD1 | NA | CSARARTGGGQPQHF | TGCAGTGCTAGAGCCCGCACAGGGGGCGGGCAGCCCCAGCATTTT
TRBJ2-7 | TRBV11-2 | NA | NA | CASSLSSLNEQYF | TGTGCCAGCAGCTTATCCAGTCTTAACGAGCAGTACTTC
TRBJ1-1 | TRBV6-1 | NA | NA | CASIPDGRRTFF | TGTGCCAGCATCCCAGACGGACGGCGGACTTTCTTT
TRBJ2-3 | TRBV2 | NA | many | CASSEAQGLLSTDTQYF | TGTGCCAGCAGTGAAGCGCAAGGGCTACTTAGCACAGATACGCAGTATTTT
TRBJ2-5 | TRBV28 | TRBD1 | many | CASRPGGDRETQYF | TGTGCCAGCAGGCCGGGCGGGGACAGGGAGACCCAGTACTTC
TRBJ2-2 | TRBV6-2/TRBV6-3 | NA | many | CASWRESTGVTGELFF | TGTGCCAGCTGGCGGGAATCAACAGGGGTTACCGGGGAGCTGTTTTTT
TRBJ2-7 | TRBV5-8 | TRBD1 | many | CASSLGQGAIDEQYF | TGTGCCAGCAGCTTGGGACAGGGGGCAATCGACGAGCAGTACTTC
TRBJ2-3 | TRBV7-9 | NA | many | CASSIRQGTDTQYF | TGTGCCAGCAGCATCAGACAGGGCACAGATACGCAGTATTTT
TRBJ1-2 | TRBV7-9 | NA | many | CASSGGGIRRYTF | TGTGCCAGCAGCGGAGGAGGGATCCGTCGCTACACCTTC
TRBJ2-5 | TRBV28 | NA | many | CASSSPGFGQETQYF | TGTGCCAGCAGTTCGCCGGGTTTCGGCCAAGAGACCCAGTACTTC
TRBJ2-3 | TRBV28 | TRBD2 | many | CASRGGGLAGTTDTQYF | TGTGCCAGCAGGGGGGGGGGACTAGCGGGGACCACAGATACGCAGTATTTT
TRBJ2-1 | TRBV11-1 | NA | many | CASSPALVWAAYNEQFF | TGTGCCAGCAGCCCGGCCTTAGTCTGGGCCGCATACAATGAGCAGTTCTTC
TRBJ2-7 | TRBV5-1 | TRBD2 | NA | CASSLGAGGPLTEQYF | TGCGCCAGCAGCTTGGGAGCGGGAGGGCCCCTCACGGAGCAGTACTTC
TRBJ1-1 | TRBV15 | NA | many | CATSRVEGSEAFF | TGTGCCACCAGCAGAGTGGAGGGATCTGAAGCTTTCTTT
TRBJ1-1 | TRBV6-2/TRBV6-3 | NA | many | CAIAEGTEAFF | TGTGCCATTGCGGAGGGGACTGAAGCTTTCTTT
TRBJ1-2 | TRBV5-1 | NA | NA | CASSAGRYGYTF | TGCGCCAGCAGCGCGGGGAGGTATGGCTACACCTTC
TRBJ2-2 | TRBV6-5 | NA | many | CASSYDLTRPTGELFF | TGTGCCAGCAGTTACGACCTGACAAGGCCCACCGGGGAGCTGTTTTTT
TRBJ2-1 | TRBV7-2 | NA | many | CASSPIGSGSRNEQFF | TGTGCCAGCAGCCCCATTGGGAGCGGCAGCAGGAATGAGCAGTTCTTC
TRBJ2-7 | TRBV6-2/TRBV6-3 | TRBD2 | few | CASSYPGTGDYVQYF | TGTGCCAGCAGTTACCCCGGGACGGGGGACTACGTGCAGTACTTC
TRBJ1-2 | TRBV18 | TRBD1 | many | CASSLQGLNYGYTF | TGTGCCAGCTCACTACAGGGGCTTAACTATGGCTACACCTTC
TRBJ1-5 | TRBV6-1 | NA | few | CASSDGLRGNHPQHF | TGTGCCAGCAGTGATGGCCTCCGGGGCAATCATCCCCAGCATTTT